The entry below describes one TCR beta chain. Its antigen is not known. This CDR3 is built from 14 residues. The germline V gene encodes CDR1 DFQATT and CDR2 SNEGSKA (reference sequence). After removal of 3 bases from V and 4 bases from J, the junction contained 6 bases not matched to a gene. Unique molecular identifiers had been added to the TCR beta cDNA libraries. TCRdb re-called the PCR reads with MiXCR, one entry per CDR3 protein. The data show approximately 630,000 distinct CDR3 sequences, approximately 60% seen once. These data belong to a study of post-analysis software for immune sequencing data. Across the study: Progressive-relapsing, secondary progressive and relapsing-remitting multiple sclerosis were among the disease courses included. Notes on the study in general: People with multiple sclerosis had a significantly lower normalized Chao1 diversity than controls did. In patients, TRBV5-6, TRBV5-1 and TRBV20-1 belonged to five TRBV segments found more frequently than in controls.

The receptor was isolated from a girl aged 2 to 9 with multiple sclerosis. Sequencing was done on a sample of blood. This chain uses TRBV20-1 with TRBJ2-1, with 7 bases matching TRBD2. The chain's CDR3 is CSARAPSGYNEQFF. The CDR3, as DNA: TGCAGTGCTAGGGCGCCTAGCGGATACAATGAGCAGTTCTTC.